This TCR beta chain is from a study of cytomegalovirus exposure and HLA in healthy donors. General study results and limits: Most of the TCR beta V segments (in an earlier analysis) were productive either about 87% or about 30% of the time. Diagnosis of cytomegalovirus status made by the classifier reportedly showed high specificity and sensitivity. It has been reported that TCR beta sequences accurately predicted the HLA-A and HLA-B alleles of most subjects.

About this clone: Its antigen is unidentified.

With 60 Vbeta and 13 Jbeta primers, the PCR was carried out. The table came from immunoSEQ multiplex PCR; TCRdb's copy has only in-frame clones and leaves some out. The sample records 78,000 or so clones, about 88% being singletons. The length of the CDR3 is 15 residues. The V and J ends lost 4 bases and 3 bases, in that order; junction bases with no gene match: 5. CDR1 and CDR2 from the germline V gene are SEHNR and FQNEAQ (reference sequence). Material: PBMCs. This receptor was taken from a woman between 50 and 59 years old in good health and CMV-seronegative. V and J are TRBV7-9 and TRBJ2-5; 10 bases map to TRBD2. CDR3 DNA sequence: TGTGCCAGCAGCTCCATAGCGGGAGGTAAAGAGACCCAGTACTTC. Translation: CASSSIAGGKETQYF.